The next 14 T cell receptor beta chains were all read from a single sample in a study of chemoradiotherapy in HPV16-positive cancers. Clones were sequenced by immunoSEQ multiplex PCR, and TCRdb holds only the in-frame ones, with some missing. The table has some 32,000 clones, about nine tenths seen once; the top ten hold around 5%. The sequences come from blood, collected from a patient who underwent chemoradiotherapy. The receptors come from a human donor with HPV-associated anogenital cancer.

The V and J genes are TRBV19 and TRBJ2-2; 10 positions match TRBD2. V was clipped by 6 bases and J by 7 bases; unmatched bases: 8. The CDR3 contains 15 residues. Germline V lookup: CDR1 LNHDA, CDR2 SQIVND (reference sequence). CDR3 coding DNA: TGTGCCAGTAGCCCCACTAGCGGGATGAGCGGGGAGCTGTTTTTT. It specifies CASSPTSGMSGELFF.

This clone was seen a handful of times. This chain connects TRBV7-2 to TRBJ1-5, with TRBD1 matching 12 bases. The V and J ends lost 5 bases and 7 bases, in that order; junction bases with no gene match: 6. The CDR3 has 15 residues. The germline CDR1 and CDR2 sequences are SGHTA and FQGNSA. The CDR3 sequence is CASSAGTGGGQPQHF. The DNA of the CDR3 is TGTGCCAGCAGCGCCGGGACAGGGGGCGGACAGCCCCAGCATTTT.

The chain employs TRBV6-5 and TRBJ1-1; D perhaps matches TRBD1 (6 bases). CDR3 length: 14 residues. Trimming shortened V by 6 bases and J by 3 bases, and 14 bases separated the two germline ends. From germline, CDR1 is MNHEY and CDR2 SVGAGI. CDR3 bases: TGTGCCAGCAGAACAGGGAATAGGGACACTGAAGCTTTCTTT. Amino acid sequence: CASRTGNRDTEAFF.

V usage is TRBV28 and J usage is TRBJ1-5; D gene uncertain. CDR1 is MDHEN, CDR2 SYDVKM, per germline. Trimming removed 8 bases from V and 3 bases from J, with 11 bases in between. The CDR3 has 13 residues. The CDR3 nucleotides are TGTGCCAGCCAGGCGCAGGCCAATCAGCCCCAGCATTTT. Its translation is CASQAQANQPQHF.

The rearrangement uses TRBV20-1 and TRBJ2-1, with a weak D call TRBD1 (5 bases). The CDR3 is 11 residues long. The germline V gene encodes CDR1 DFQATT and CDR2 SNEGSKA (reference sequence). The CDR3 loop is CSVISGQEQFF. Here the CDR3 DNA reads TGCAGCGTAATTTCAGGGCAGGAGCAGTTCTTC.

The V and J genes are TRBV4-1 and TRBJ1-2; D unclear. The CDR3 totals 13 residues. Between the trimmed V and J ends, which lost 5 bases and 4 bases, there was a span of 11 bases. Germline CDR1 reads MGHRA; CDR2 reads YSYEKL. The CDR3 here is CASSFGVGYGYTF. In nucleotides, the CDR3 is TGCGCCAGCAGCTTCGGGGTCGGCTATGGCTACACCTTC.

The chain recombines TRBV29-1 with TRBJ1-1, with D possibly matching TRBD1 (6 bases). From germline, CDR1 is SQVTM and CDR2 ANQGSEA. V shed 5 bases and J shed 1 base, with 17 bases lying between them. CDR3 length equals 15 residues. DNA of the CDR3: TGCAGCGTTATTCTTCTAGGGACACAGAACACTGAAGCTTTCTTT. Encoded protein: CSVILLGTQNTEAFF. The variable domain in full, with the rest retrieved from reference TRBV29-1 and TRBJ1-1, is SAVISQKPSRDICQRGTSLTIQCQVDSQVTMMFWYRQQPGQSLTLIATANQGSEATYESGFVIDKFPISRPNLTFSTLTVSNMSPEDSSIYLCSVILLGTQNTEAFFGQGTRLTVV.

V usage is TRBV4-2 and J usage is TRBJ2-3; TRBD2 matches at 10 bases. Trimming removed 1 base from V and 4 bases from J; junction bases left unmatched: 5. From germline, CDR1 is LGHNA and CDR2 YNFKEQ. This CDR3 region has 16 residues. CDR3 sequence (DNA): TGTGCCAGCAGCCAAGGGTTAGCGGGGGGCGCAGATACGCAGTATTTT. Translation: CASSQGLAGGADTQYF.

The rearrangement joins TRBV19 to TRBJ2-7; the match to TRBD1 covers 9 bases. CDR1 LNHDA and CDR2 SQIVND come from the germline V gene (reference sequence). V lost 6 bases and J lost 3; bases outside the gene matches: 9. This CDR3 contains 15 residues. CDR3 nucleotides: TGTGCCAGTAGCGTTGGACAGGGGAGAATCTACGAGCAGTACTTC. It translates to CASSVGQGRIYEQYF.

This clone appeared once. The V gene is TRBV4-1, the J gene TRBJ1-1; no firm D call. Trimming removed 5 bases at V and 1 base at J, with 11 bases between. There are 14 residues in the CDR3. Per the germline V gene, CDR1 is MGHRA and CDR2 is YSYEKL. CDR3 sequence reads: CASSFGPQNTEAFF. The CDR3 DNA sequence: TGCGCCAGCAGCTTCGGACCGCAGAACACTGAAGCTTTCTTT.

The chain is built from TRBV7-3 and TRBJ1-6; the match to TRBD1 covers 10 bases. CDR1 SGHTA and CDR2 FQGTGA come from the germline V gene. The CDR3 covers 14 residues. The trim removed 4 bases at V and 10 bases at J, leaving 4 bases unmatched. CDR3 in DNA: TGTGCCAGCAGCTCGACAGGGGGCTCGTCACCCCTCCACTTT. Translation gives CASSSTGGSSPLHF.

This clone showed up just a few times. In DNA, the CDR3 is TGTGCCATAGGCCGGGGAACAGATACGCAGTATTTT. Protein: CAIGRGTDTQYF. The chain is built from TRBV10-3 and TRBJ2-3; a possible D gene is TRBD2 (5 bases). Germline-derived CDR1 and CDR2 are ENHRY and SYGVKD. The CDR3 extends over 12 amino acids. V shed 9 bases and J shed 3 bases, with 10 bases lying between them.

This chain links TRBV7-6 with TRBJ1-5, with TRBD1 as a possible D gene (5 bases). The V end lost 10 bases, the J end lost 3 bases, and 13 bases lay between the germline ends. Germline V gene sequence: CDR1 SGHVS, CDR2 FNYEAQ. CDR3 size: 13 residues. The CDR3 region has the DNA TGTGCCACCTCGGGGGGTACCAATCAGCCCCAGCATTTT. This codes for CATSGGTNQPQHF.

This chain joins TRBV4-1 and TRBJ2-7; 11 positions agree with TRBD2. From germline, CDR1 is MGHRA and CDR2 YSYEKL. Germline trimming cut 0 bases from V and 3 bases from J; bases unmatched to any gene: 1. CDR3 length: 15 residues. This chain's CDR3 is CASSQELAGVYEQYF. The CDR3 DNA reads TGCGCCAGCAGCCAAGAACTAGCGGGGGTCTACGAGCAGTACTTC.